The present T cell receptor (beta chain) was sequenced within a study of a mutant IDH1 vaccine in newly diagnosed glioma. Study in general: Radiotherapy alone preceded vaccination by 4-6 weeks; alternatively, vaccination started with temozolomide cycles. Averaging approximately 42 years of age, treated patients were about 60% male and about 38% female. Visit V12 happened at week 35; visit V13 happened at week 47.

Regarding time point: week 47, end of study. Every vaccination contained 300 ug of the mutant IDH1 20-mer peptide and was paired with topical imiquimod. Each patient was administered eight vaccinations, scheduled in weeks 1, 3, 5, 7, 11, 15, 19 and 23. The data were produced by immunoSEQ multiplex PCR, yet TCRdb's version contains in-frame clones alone and is incomplete. This table has roughly 38,000 clones, 65% to 90% appearing once. The length of the CDR3 is 14 residues. In germline, CDR1 is LNHDA, CDR2 SQIVND (reference sequence). V lost 7 bases and J lost 4, with 14 bases in between. Comment on this clone: Antigen unknown.

The source of this sequence is a man aged 18 to 29 with glioma. Some clones in this sample may be carry-over from other donors' samples. The specimen was PBMCs, collected from a glioma patient whose treatment included an IDH1 peptide vaccine. This rearrangement joins TRBV19 to TRBJ1-5, with D tentatively TRBD1 (6 bases). The CDR3 coding sequence is TGTGCCAGTATGGACAGCCCGAGAAATCAGCCCCAGCATTTT. Residues: CASMDSPRNQPQHF.